This entry lists 2 T cell receptor beta chains sequenced from one sample in a study of a mutant IDH1 vaccine in newly diagnosed glioma. Sequencing was performed with immunoSEQ multiplex PCR; in TCRdb, only in-frame clones are kept and a portion is missing. Seen here are 30,000 or so clones, roughly 89% observed once, and the top ten hold 2% to 2.5%. Regarding time point: week 47, end of study. A 20-mer mutant IDH1 peptide at 300 ug was injected subcutaneously with topical imiquimod. Their antigens are not known. Source: PBMCs, taken from a glioma patient whose treatment included an IDH1 peptide vaccine. These receptors were obtained from a man between 35 and 55 years old with glioma.

This chain uses TRBV7-2 with TRBJ2-5; D unclear. Germline CDR1 reads SGHTA; CDR2 reads FQGNSA. The V end lost 1 base, the J end lost 2 bases, and 11 bases lay between the germline ends. The CDR3 is 15 amino acids. CDR3 DNA sequence: TGTGCCAGCAGCTTAGTTGGGCAGAATCAAGAGACCCAGTACTTC. Amino acid sequence: CASSLVGQNQETQYF.

V usage is TRBV6-1 and J usage is TRBJ1-1; tentatively, D is TRBD1 (5 bases). The V gene's germline CDR1 is MNHNS and CDR2 SASEGT. V lost 4 bases and J lost 1, with 7 bases in between. The length of the CDR3 is 13 residues. CDR3 coding DNA: TGTGCCAGCAGTGGACAGAAGAACACTGAAGCTTTCTTT. It is translated as CASSGQKNTEAFF.